The rows below give T cell receptor beta chains drawn from one sample of a study of blood T cell repertoires in COVID-19. TCRdb keeps only in-frame clones here, not all; method: immunoSEQ multiplex PCR. Among over 200,000 clones listed, approximately 83% were seen once. The sequenced sample was peripheral blood. Receptor source: a woman aged 30 to 39 with COVID-19, enrolled during active disease. CDR3s include the opening cysteine and the closing phenylalanine or tryptophan. Each record gives: D gene, J gene, clone size, V gene, CDR3 protein, CDR3 DNA. A D gene is named only where the DNA matches it firmly. Clone size, where shown, is once, few, many, or a class for clones that have expanded.

d_call: TRBD1
j_call: TRBJ1-3
clone_size: .
v_call: TRBV11-3
cdr3_aa: CASTQGQGESSGNTIYF
cdr3_nt: TGTGCCAGCACCCAGGGACAGGGCGAGAGCTCTGGAAACACCATATATTTT

d_call: TRBD2
j_call: TRBJ2-5
clone_size: few
v_call: TRBV14
cdr3_aa: CASSPGLAGNLYQETQYF
cdr3_nt: TGTGCCAGCAGCCCCGGACTAGCGGGTAATCTGTACCAAGAGACCCAGTACTTC

d_call: .
j_call: TRBJ2-3
clone_size: .
v_call: TRBV27
cdr3_aa: CASRLAWGTDTQYF
cdr3_nt: TGTGCCAGCAGACTAGCATGGGGCACAGATACGCAGTATTTT

d_call: TRBD1
j_call: TRBJ2-3
clone_size: .
v_call: TRBV9
cdr3_aa: CASSSAGQVVTQYF
cdr3_nt: TGTGCCAGCAGCTCTGCGGGACAGGTGGTTACGCAGTATTTT

d_call: .
j_call: TRBJ1-1
clone_size: .
v_call: TRBV19
cdr3_aa: CATQTRAGSEAFF
cdr3_nt: TGTGCCACCCAAACGAGGGCAGGCTCTGAAGCTTTCTTT

d_call: .
j_call: TRBJ1-3
clone_size: .
v_call: TRBV18
cdr3_aa: CASSRGAGNSGNTIYF
cdr3_nt: TGTGCCAGCTCACGTGGCGCAGGGAACTCTGGAAACACCATATATTTT

d_call: TRBD2
j_call: TRBJ2-1
clone_size: .
v_call: TRBV5-6
cdr3_aa: CASSLDIGGSMSYNEQFF
cdr3_nt: TGTGCCAGCAGCTTGGATATCGGGGGGTCAATGTCCTACAATGAGCAGTTCTTC

d_call: .
j_call: TRBJ1-4
clone_size: .
v_call: TRBV30
cdr3_aa: CAWSPGLFGNEKLFF
cdr3_nt: TGTGCCTGGAGCCCTGGACTCTTCGGAAATGAAAAACTGTTTTTT

d_call: .
j_call: TRBJ2-1
clone_size: .
v_call: TRBV5-4
cdr3_aa: CASSLGENEQFF
cdr3_nt: TGTGCCAGCAGCTTGGGGGAGAATGAGCAGTTCTTC

d_call: .
j_call: TRBJ2-3
clone_size: .
v_call: TRBV7-9
cdr3_aa: CASSQSLGDTQYF
cdr3_nt: TGTGCCAGCAGCCAAAGCCTCGGTGATACGCAGTATTTT

d_call: TRBD2
j_call: TRBJ2-1
clone_size: .
v_call: TRBV4-1
cdr3_aa: CASSQEGTSNYNEQFF
cdr3_nt: TGCGCCAGCAGCCAAGAGGGGACTAGCAACTACAATGAGCAGTTCTTC

d_call: .
j_call: TRBJ2-7
clone_size: .
v_call: TRBV7-2
cdr3_aa: CASSLSGLPYEQYF
cdr3_nt: TGTGCCAGCAGCTTATCGGGGTTGCCCTACGAGCAGTACTTC

d_call: TRBD1
j_call: TRBJ1-1
clone_size: .
v_call: TRBV28
cdr3_aa: CASSSRWDRGHTEAFF
cdr3_nt: TGTGCCAGCAGCTCTCGGTGGGACAGGGGTCACACTGAAGCTTTCTTT

d_call: .
j_call: TRBJ1-6
clone_size: .
v_call: TRBV6-2/TRBV6-3
cdr3_aa: CASSYSHISPLHF
cdr3_nt: TGTGCCAGCAGTTACTCCCACATTTCACCCCTCCACTTT

d_call: .
j_call: TRBJ1-1
clone_size: .
v_call: TRBV19
cdr3_aa: CASSIQPNLGSEAFF
cdr3_nt: TGTGCCAGTAGTATACAACCGAACCTAGGCTCTGAAGCTTTCTTT

d_call: .
j_call: TRBJ1-1
clone_size: .
v_call: TRBV5-8
cdr3_aa: CASSLLGVPQGAFF
cdr3_nt: TGTGCCAGCAGCTTATTAGGAGTCCCCCAGGGGGCTTTCTTT

d_call: TRBD1
j_call: TRBJ1-2
clone_size: .
v_call: TRBV5-5
cdr3_aa: CASSLDDRGRGNYGYTF
cdr3_nt: TGTGCCAGCAGCTTGGATGACAGGGGGCGCGGGAACTATGGCTACACCTTC

d_call: .
j_call: TRBJ2-7
clone_size: few
v_call: TRBV15
cdr3_aa: CATSRENREGDEQYF
cdr3_nt: TGTGCCACCAGCAGAGAGAACAGGGAGGGAGACGAGCAGTACTTC

d_call: .
j_call: TRBJ2-5
clone_size: .
v_call: TRBV29-1
cdr3_aa: CSVDVGRVLETQYF
cdr3_nt: TGCAGCGTTGACGTCGGCAGGGTCTTGGAGACCCAGTACTTC

d_call: TRBD1
j_call: TRBJ2-5
clone_size: .
v_call: TRBV7-2
cdr3_aa: CASSTRTGGRVETQYF
cdr3_nt: TGTGCCAGCAGCACCCGGACAGGGGGCCGGGTAGAGACCCAGTACTTC

d_call: .
j_call: TRBJ1-6
clone_size: few
v_call: TRBV27
cdr3_aa: CASTRTANSPLHF
cdr3_nt: TGTGCCAGCACCCGGACAGCTAATTCACCCCTCCACTTT

d_call: TRBD1
j_call: TRBJ2-7
clone_size: .
v_call: TRBV18
cdr3_aa: CASSPDRWGSYEQYF
cdr3_nt: TGTGCCAGCTCACCGGACAGGTGGGGCTCCTACGAGCAGTACTTC

d_call: .
j_call: TRBJ2-1
clone_size: .
v_call: TRBV30
cdr3_aa: CAWSVRLDNEQFF
cdr3_nt: TGTGCCTGGAGTGTGCGTCTAGACAATGAGCAGTTCTTC

d_call: TRBD2
j_call: TRBJ2-3
clone_size: .
v_call: TRBV19
cdr3_aa: CASSPGLAVPGGTDTQYF
cdr3_nt: TGTGCCAGTAGCCCGGGACTAGCGGTGCCGGGGGGCACAGATACGCAGTATTTT

d_call: TRBD1
j_call: TRBJ1-6
clone_size: few
v_call: TRBV20-1
cdr3_aa: CSASRGTGYSPLHF
cdr3_nt: TGCAGTGCTAGTCGCGGGACAGGGTATTCACCCCTCCACTTT

d_call: TRBD1
j_call: TRBJ1-2
clone_size: few
v_call: TRBV2
cdr3_aa: CASGEQGVVYGYTF
cdr3_nt: TGTGCCAGCGGAGAACAGGGGGTCGTATATGGCTACACCTTC

d_call: .
j_call: TRBJ1-3
clone_size: once
v_call: TRBV19
cdr3_aa: CASERTVLSSGNTIYF
cdr3_nt: TGTGCCAGTGAACGGACAGTACTAAGCTCTGGAAACACCATATATTTT

d_call: TRBD2
j_call: TRBJ2-1
clone_size: .
v_call: TRBV7-6
cdr3_aa: CASSPGTSGTLDNEQFF
cdr3_nt: TGTGCCAGCAGCCCAGGGACTAGCGGGACCCTTGACAATGAGCAGTTCTTC

d_call: TRBD1
j_call: TRBJ2-1
clone_size: .
v_call: TRBV19
cdr3_aa: CASSMGAGQGYNEQFF
cdr3_nt: TGTGCCAGTAGTATGGGGGCGGGACAGGGGTACAATGAGCAGTTCTTC

d_call: TRBD2
j_call: TRBJ2-3
clone_size: .
v_call: TRBV11-3
cdr3_aa: CASSLGDYNTDTQYF
cdr3_nt: TGTGCCAGCAGCTTAGGGGACTATAACACAGATACGCAGTATTTT

d_call: .
j_call: TRBJ1-2
clone_size: .
v_call: TRBV7-2
cdr3_aa: CASSHYLGYTF
cdr3_nt: TGTGCCAGCAGCCACTATTTGGGCTACACCTTC

d_call: TRBD1
j_call: TRBJ1-5
clone_size: .
v_call: TRBV19
cdr3_aa: CASRSGQGLSNQPQHF
cdr3_nt: TGTGCCAGTAGATCCGGACAGGGGCTTAGCAATCAGCCCCAGCATTTT

d_call: TRBD1
j_call: TRBJ1-2
clone_size: .
v_call: TRBV9
cdr3_aa: CASSVAGTGRDYGYTF
cdr3_nt: TGTGCCAGCAGCGTCGCCGGGACAGGGAGGGACTATGGCTACACCTTC

d_call: TRBD1
j_call: TRBJ2-7
clone_size: .
v_call: TRBV2
cdr3_aa: CAILQEPGQGATERSYEQYF
cdr3_nt: TGTGCCATCCTTCAGGAACCTGGACAGGGGGCGACCGAGCGCTCCTACGAGCAGTACTTC

d_call: TRBD1
j_call: TRBJ1-6
clone_size: .
v_call: TRBV7-9
cdr3_aa: CASSSTGPGNSPLHF
cdr3_nt: TGTGCCAGCAGCTCGACAGGGCCGGGTAATTCACCCCTCCACTTT

d_call: .
j_call: TRBJ2-2
clone_size: .
v_call: TRBV19
cdr3_aa: CASKPDDMNTGELFF
cdr3_nt: TGTGCCAGTAAACCCGACGACATGAACACCGGGGAGCTGTTTTTT

d_call: TRBD2
j_call: TRBJ2-7
clone_size: .
v_call: TRBV6-5
cdr3_aa: CASSLRVRGGEQYF
cdr3_nt: TGTGCCAGCAGCCTCAGGGTCCGGGGGGGCGAGCAGTACTTC

d_call: TRBD2
j_call: TRBJ2-2
clone_size: .
v_call: TRBV27
cdr3_aa: CASRLAGGTGELFF
cdr3_nt: TGTGCCAGCAGGCTAGCGGGGGGCACCGGGGAGCTGTTTTTT

d_call: .
j_call: TRBJ1-5
clone_size: .
v_call: TRBV10-3
cdr3_aa: CAISEAGNQPQHF
cdr3_nt: TGTGCCATCAGCGAGGCAGGCAATCAGCCCCAGCATTTT

d_call: .
j_call: TRBJ1-2
clone_size: .
v_call: TRBV3-1/TRBV3-2
cdr3_aa: CASSQVGQADGYTF
cdr3_nt: TGTGCCAGCAGCCAAGTAGGCCAGGCCGATGGCTACACCTTC

d_call: .
j_call: TRBJ2-1
clone_size: .
v_call: TRBV4-1
cdr3_aa: CASSLLPGTASSYNEQFF
cdr3_nt: TGCGCCAGCAGCCTCCTCCCCGGGACTGCTAGCTCCTACAATGAGCAGTTCTTC

d_call: TRBD2
j_call: TRBJ2-3
clone_size: .
v_call: TRBV5-1
cdr3_aa: CASSSTPPGRGSTDTQYF
cdr3_nt: TGCGCCAGCAGCTCGACCCCTCCAGGGCGGGGGAGCACAGATACGCAGTATTTT

d_call: .
j_call: TRBJ2-5
clone_size: few
v_call: TRBV10-1
cdr3_aa: CASSGGAAHLQETQYF
cdr3_nt: TGCGCCAGCAGTGGGGGAGCGGCACATCTGCAAGAGACCCAGTACTTC

d_call: TRBD2
j_call: TRBJ2-6
clone_size: .
v_call: TRBV7-3
cdr3_aa: CASSTTSGAGANVLTF
cdr3_nt: TGTGCCAGCAGCACGACTAGCGGGGCTGGGGCCAACGTCCTGACTTTC

d_call: .
j_call: TRBJ2-3
clone_size: .
v_call: TRBV29-1
cdr3_aa: CSGGPNLFQYF
cdr3_nt: TGCAGCGGGGGACCTAACCTGTTTCAGTATTTT

d_call: .
j_call: TRBJ1-6
clone_size: .
v_call: TRBV9
cdr3_aa: CASSATGDNSPLHF
cdr3_nt: TGTGCCAGCAGCGCGACAGGAGATAATTCACCCCTCCACTTT

d_call: TRBD1
j_call: TRBJ2-1
clone_size: .
v_call: TRBV28
cdr3_aa: CASSPRQGQFRGENNEQFF
cdr3_nt: TGTGCCAGCAGTCCAAGACAGGGTCAATTTAGGGGAGAAAACAATGAGCAGTTCTTC

d_call: .
j_call: TRBJ1-2
clone_size: .
v_call: TRBV21-1
cdr3_aa: CASSTNGTGETNYGYTF
cdr3_nt: TGTGCCAGCAGCACCAACGGGACAGGGGAAACTAACTATGGCTACACCTTC

d_call: .
j_call: TRBJ1-6
clone_size: .
v_call: TRBV23-1
cdr3_aa: CASSHPDKPGHPHSPLHF
cdr3_nt: TGCGCCAGCAGTCACCCGGACAAACCGGGACACCCTCATTCACCCCTCCACTTT

d_call: TRBD1
j_call: TRBJ1-2
clone_size: .
v_call: TRBV14
cdr3_aa: CASSQAGGMGYTF
cdr3_nt: TGTGCCAGCAGCCAGGCAGGGGGAATGGGCTACACCTTC

d_call: .
j_call: TRBJ2-5
clone_size: .
v_call: TRBV7-3
cdr3_aa: CASSHLRGQETQYF
cdr3_nt: TGTGCCAGCAGCCACCTCAGGGGCCAAGAGACCCAGTACTTC

d_call: TRBD1
j_call: TRBJ2-4
clone_size: .
v_call: TRBV28
cdr3_aa: CASSSTGVKNIQYF
cdr3_nt: TGTGCCAGCAGTTCGACAGGGGTAAAAAACATTCAGTACTTC

d_call: TRBD1
j_call: TRBJ2-7
clone_size: once
v_call: TRBV19
cdr3_aa: CASSIRGQGSYEQYF
cdr3_nt: TGTGCCAGTAGTATAAGGGGACAGGGATCCTACGAGCAGTACTTC

d_call: .
j_call: TRBJ2-1
clone_size: .
v_call: TRBV7-2
cdr3_aa: CASGNERNEQFF
cdr3_nt: TGTGCCAGCGGCAACGAGAGGAATGAGCAGTTCTTC

d_call: .
j_call: TRBJ2-1
clone_size: .
v_call: TRBV2
cdr3_aa: CASRPTSSYNEQFF
cdr3_nt: TGTGCCAGCAGACCCACGAGCTCCTACAATGAGCAGTTCTTC

d_call: .
j_call: TRBJ2-3
clone_size: .
v_call: TRBV7-6
cdr3_aa: CASSLKAPGNTDTQYF
cdr3_nt: TGTGCCAGCAGCTTAAAAGCCCCAGGGAACACAGATACGCAGTATTTT

d_call: .
j_call: TRBJ2-7
clone_size: .
v_call: TRBV18
cdr3_aa: CASSPRDFHSPENAYEQYF
cdr3_nt: TGTGCCAGCTCACCTCGGGACTTTCACTCCCCTGAAAACGCCTACGAGCAGTACTTC

d_call: .
j_call: TRBJ1-2
clone_size: .
v_call: TRBV12-3/TRBV12-4
cdr3_aa: CASSLSGVGGYTF
cdr3_nt: TGTGCCAGCAGTTTATCAGGGGTTGGTGGCTACACCTTC